A selection of T cell receptor beta chains follows, all from one sample in a study of blood T cell repertoires in COVID-19. Some clones are missing from TCRdb's copy, which holds only in-frame ones; the method was immunoSEQ multiplex PCR. The sample has roughly 41,000 clones; 90% are singletons. The specimen was peripheral blood. The source of these receptors is a man aged 55 to 70 with active or convalescent COVID-19. Each CDR3 is given with its conserved first and last residue. A D gene is named only where the DNA matches it firmly. The size field is filled for only some rows; it gives once, few, many or a size class.

clone_size,v_call,d_call,j_call,cdr3_aa,cdr3_nt
NA,TRBV5-6,NA,TRBJ1-2,CASSRNYGYTF,TGTGCCAGCTCTAGAAATTACGGCTACACCTTC
NA,TRBV2,NA,TRBJ2-1,CASKETRYNEQFF,TGTGCCAGCAAGGAGACTAGATACAATGAGCAGTTCTTC
once,TRBV28,NA,TRBJ1-2,CASSPNRPLRGYTF,TGTGCCAGCAGTCCTAATCGCCCGTTGCGAGGCTACACCTTC
NA,TRBV5-1,NA,TRBJ1-1,CASSPERTGNTEAFF,TGCGCCAGCAGCCCCGAGCGGACCGGAAACACTGAAGCTTTCTTT
NA,TRBV5-1,TRBD1,TRBJ2-1,CATSSGTGKYNEQFF,TGCGCCACTTCCTCCGGGACAGGGAAATACAATGAGCAGTTCTTC
NA,TRBV18,TRBD1,TRBJ1-1,CASSPGQGITEAFF,TGTGCCAGCTCACCGGGACAGGGGATCACTGAAGCTTTCTTT
NA,TRBV4-2,NA,TRBJ1-1,CASSQVPRGFPEAFF,TGTGCCAGCAGCCAAGTCCCACGCGGGTTTCCTGAAGCTTTCTTT
NA,TRBV9,TRBD2,TRBJ2-5,CASSMGLAGKAQETQYF,TGTGCCAGCAGCATGGGACTAGCGGGAAAAGCTCAAGAGACCCAGTACTTC
once,TRBV5-1,TRBD2,TRBJ2-1,CASSTGLAGSYNEQFF,TGCGCCAGCAGCACGGGACTAGCGGGGTCCTACAATGAGCAGTTCTTC
NA,TRBV29-1,NA,TRBJ2-2,CSVDGTTNTGELFF,TGCAGCGTTGACGGGACAACGAACACCGGGGAGCTGTTTTTT
NA,TRBV5-1,TRBD2,TRBJ2-1,CASSLAGLANYNEQFF,TGCGCCAGCAGCTTGGCCGGACTAGCGAATTACAATGAGCAGTTCTTC
NA,TRBV7-3,NA,TRBJ2-2,CASSFLATGELFF,TGTGCCAGCAGCTTTCTAGCGACCGGGGAGCTGTTTTTT
NA,TRBV28,TRBD1,TRBJ2-1,CASSRQGSFFNEQFF,TGTGCCAGCAGTCGACAGGGTTCATTTTTCAATGAGCAGTTCTTC
NA,TRBV28,TRBD1,TRBJ1-5,CANARGQGQPQHF,TGTGCCAACGCCAGGGGGCAGGGTCAGCCCCAGCATTTT
NA,TRBV29-1,NA,TRBJ1-1,CSVVGQGGPSNTEAFF,TGCAGCGTTGTGGGGCAAGGGGGTCCCTCGAACACTGAAGCTTTCTTT
NA,TRBV5-4,TRBD2,TRBJ2-7,CASSLVLAGVNEQYF,TGTGCCAGCAGCTTGGTGCTAGCGGGAGTTAATGAGCAGTACTTC
NA,TRBV5-1,NA,TRBJ2-1,CASSLVVGVGNEQFF,TGCGCCAGCAGCTTGGTGGTGGGAGTTGGCAATGAGCAGTTCTTC
once,TRBV18,TRBD1,TRBJ1-2,CATTDRGPSNYGYTF,TGTGCCACCACAGACAGGGGACCTTCAAACTATGGCTACACCTTC
NA,TRBV29-1,TRBD1,TRBJ1-5,CSVGGQSDQPQHF,TGCAGCGTGGGGGGACAGTCGGATCAGCCCCAGCATTTT
NA,TRBV5-1,NA,TRBJ2-7,CASSLDGSSYEQYF,TGCGCCAGCAGCTTGGACGGGAGTAGCTACGAGCAGTACTTC
few,TRBV6-2/TRBV6-3,NA,TRBJ1-5,CASSYVSGGAYSNQPQHF,TGTGCCAGCAGTTACGTTTCTGGTGGAGCTTATAGCAATCAGCCCCAGCATTTT
NA,TRBV4-1,TRBD2,TRBJ2-3,CASSYRSGRPTDTQYF,TGCGCCAGCAGTTATCGTAGCGGGAGGCCCACAGATACGCAGTATTTT